Many counts were recorded for the clone carrying this T cell receptor (beta chain). Its antigen remains unknown. This entry belongs to a study of response to subunit inactivated influenza vaccine. TCRdb reprocessed the RT-PCR reads via MiXCR and lists one record per CDR3 protein. This sample has 590,000 or so distinct CDR3 sequences, with around 15% found just once. The V segment lost 2 bases and the J segment 3 bases; nucleotides outside the gene matches: 0. The CDR3 runs to 14 residues. CDR1 is MNHEY, CDR2 SVGAGI, per germline. Study-wide points: It was suggested by the authors that few new T cells are recruited by each seasonal influenza vaccination.

The material sequenced was PBMCs from blood, taken 14 to 15 days before vaccination. This clonotype was obtained from a man aged 50-59 years who received an inactivated influenza vaccine. J is TRBJ1-1 and V is TRBV6-5; 10 bases align to TRBD1. Written as DNA, the CDR3 is TGTGCCAGCAGTTACGGGACAGGGGACACTGAAGCTTTCTTT. Translating gives CASSYGTGDTEAFF.